This T cell receptor (beta chain) was recovered during a study of HIV-infected patients and healthy controls. There are many counts of this clonotype. In TCRdb, the 5' RACE reads were re-called with MiXCR into one record per CDR3 protein. This sample yields 70,000 or so distinct CDR3 sequences, of which about 16% are seen a single time; approximately 5% belongs to the top ten. CDR1 is SEHNR, CDR2 FQNEAQ, per germline (reference sequence). The V gene end was trimmed by 1 base and the J gene end by 1 base; junction bases not matched to a gene: 8. CDR3 length: 17 amino acids. The V call is TRBV7-9, the J call TRBJ2-3; TRBD1 matches 7 bases. This clonotype was sampled from a human donor in good health. What was sequenced was CD4+ T cells from blood. CDR3 sequence (DNA): TGTGCCAGCAGCTTAGGAGGTACAGGGGCCCGCACAGATACGCAGTATTTT. Translation gives CASSLGGTGARTDTQYF.